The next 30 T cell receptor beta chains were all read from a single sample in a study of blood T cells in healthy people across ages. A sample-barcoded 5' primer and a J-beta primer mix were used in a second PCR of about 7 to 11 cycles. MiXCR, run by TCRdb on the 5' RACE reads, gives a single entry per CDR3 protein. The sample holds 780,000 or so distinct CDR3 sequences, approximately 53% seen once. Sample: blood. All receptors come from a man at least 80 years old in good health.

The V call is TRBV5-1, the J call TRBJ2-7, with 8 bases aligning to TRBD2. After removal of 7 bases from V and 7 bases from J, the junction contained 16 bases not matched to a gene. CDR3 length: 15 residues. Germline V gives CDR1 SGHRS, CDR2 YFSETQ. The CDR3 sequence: CASEVGLAGYNEQYF. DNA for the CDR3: TGCGCCAGCGAAGTCGGGCTAGCGGGTTACAATGAGCAGTACTTC. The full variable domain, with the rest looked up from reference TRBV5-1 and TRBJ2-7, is KAGVTQTPRYLIKTRGQQVTLSCSPISGHRSVSWYQQTPGQGLQFLFEYFSETQRNKGNFPGRFSGRQFSNSRSEMNVSTLELGDSALYLCASEVGLAGYNEQYFGPGTRLTVT.

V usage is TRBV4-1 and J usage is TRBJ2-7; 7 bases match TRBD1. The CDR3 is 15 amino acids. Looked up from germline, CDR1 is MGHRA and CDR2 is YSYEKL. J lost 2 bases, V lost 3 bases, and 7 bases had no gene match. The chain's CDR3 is CASSQATGTTYEQYF. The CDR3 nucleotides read TGCGCCAGCAGCCAGGCGACAGGGACCACCTACGAGCAGTACTTC.

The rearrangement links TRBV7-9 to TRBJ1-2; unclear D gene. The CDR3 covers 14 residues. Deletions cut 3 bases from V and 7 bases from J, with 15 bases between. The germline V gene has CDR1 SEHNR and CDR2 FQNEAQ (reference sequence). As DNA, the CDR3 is TGTGCCAGCAGCTTTCGTAGCGTAGTGGGTGGCTACACCTTC. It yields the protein CASSFRSVVGGYTF.

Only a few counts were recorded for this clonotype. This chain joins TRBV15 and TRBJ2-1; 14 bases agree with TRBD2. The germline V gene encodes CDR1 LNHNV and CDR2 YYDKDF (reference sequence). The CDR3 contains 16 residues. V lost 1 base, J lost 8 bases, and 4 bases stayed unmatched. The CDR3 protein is CATSRGGLAGAHEQFF. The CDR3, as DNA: TGTGCCACCAGCAGAGGGGGACTAGCGGGAGCCCATGAGCAGTTCTTC.

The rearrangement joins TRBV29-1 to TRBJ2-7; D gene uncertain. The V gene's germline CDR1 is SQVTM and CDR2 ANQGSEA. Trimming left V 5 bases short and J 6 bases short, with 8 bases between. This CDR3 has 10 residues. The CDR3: CSVWQSEQYF. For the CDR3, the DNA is TGCAGCGTTTGGCAGAGCGAGCAGTACTTC.

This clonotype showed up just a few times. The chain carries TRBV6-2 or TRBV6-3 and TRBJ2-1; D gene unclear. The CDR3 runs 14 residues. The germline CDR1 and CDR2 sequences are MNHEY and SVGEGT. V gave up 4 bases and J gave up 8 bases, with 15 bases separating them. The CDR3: CASSLITAAHEQFF. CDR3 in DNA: TGTGCCAGCAGTTTAATTACCGCCGCCCATGAGCAGTTCTTC.

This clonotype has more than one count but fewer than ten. CDR3 protein: CASRAGTGIYGYTF. The CDR3 nucleotides are TGTGCCAGCAGGGCCGGGACAGGGATCTATGGCTACACCTTC. The chain links TRBV25-1 to TRBJ1-2; 9 bases are a match to TRBD1. V was pared by 6 bases and J by 4 bases, with 6 bases of the junction left unmatched. This CDR3 contains 14 residues. Germline-derived CDR1 and CDR2 are MGHDK and SYGVNS.

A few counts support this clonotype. The CDR3 loop reads CASRRQENTEAFF. The CDR3 nucleotides read TGTGCCAGCAGACGACAGGAGAACACTGAAGCTTTCTTT. The chain couples TRBV7-3 to TRBJ1-1; weak D call: TRBD1 (6 bases). The CDR3 extends over 13 amino acids. Per germline, CDR1 SGHTA and CDR2 FQGTGA. Trimming pared 6 bases from V and 1 base from J, leaving 9 bases between. Full variable domain (rest looked up from reference TRBV7-3 and TRBJ1-1): GAGVSQTPSNKVTEKGKYVELRCDPISGHTALYWYRQSLGQGPEFLIYFQGTGAADDSGLPNDRFFAVRPEGSVSTLKIQRTERGDSAVYLCASRRQENTEAFFGQGTRLTVV.

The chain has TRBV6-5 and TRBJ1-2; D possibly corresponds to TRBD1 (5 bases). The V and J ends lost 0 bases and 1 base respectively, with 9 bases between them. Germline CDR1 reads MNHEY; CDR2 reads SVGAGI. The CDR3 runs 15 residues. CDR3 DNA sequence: TGTGCCAGCAGTTACTCTCAGACAGTTAACTATGGCTACACCTTC. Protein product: CASSYSQTVNYGYTF.

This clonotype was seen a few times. The CDR3 is CSGASGTGSNEQFF. Written as DNA, the CDR3 is TGCAGCGGGGCTTCCGGGACAGGGAGCAATGAGCAGTTCTTC. V usage is TRBV29-1 and J usage is TRBJ2-1, with 9 bases lining up with TRBD1. From germline, CDR1 is SQVTM and CDR2 ANQGSEA. V dropped 7 bases and J dropped 6; count of bases not matched to a gene: 10. This CDR3 is 14 amino acids long.

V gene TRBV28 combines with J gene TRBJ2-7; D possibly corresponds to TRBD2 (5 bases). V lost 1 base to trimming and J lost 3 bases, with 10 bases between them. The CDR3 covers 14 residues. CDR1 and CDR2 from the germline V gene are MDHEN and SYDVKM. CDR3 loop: CASSLSPTIYEQYF. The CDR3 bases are TGTGCCAGCAGTTTATCTCCGACTATCTACGAGCAGTACTTC. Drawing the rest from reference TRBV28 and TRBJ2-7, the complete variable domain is DVKVTQSSRYLVKRTGEKVFLECVQDMDHENMFWYRQDPGLGLRLIYFSYDVKMKEKGDIPEGYSVSREKKERFSLILESASTNQTSMYLCASSLSPTIYEQYFGPGTRLTVT.

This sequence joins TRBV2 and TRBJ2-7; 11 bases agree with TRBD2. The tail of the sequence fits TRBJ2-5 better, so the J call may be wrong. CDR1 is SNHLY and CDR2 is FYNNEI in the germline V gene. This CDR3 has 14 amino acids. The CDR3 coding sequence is TGTGCCAGCAGTGCCACTAGCGGGAGTAGGACCCAGTACTTC. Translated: CASSATSGSRTQYF.

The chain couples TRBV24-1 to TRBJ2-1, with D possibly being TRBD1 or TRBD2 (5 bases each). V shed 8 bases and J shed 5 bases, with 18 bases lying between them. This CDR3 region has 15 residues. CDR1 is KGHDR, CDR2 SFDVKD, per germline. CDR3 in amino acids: CATNTRDGLDNEQFF. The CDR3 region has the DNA TGTGCCACCAACACCCGGGACGGGCTCGACAATGAGCAGTTCTTC.

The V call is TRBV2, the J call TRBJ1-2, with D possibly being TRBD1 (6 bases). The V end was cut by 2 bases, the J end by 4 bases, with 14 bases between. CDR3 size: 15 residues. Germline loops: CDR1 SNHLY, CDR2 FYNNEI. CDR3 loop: CASSEPRGGIYGYTF. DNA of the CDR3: TGTGCCAGCAGTGAACCTAGGGGGGGCATCTATGGCTACACCTTC.

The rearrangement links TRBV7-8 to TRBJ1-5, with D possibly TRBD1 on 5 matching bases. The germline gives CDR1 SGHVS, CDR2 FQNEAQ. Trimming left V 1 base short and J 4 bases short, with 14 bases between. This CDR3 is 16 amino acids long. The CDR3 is CASSLGGGVINQPQHF. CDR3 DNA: TGTGCCAGCAGCTTAGGAGGAGGGGTCATAAATCAGCCCCAGCATTTT.

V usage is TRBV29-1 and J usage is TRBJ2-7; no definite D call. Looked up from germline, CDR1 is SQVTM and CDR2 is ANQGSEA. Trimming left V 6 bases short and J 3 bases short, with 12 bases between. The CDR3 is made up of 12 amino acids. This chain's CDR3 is CSVASSIYEQYF. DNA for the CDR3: TGCAGCGTGGCGAGTTCGATCTACGAGCAGTACTTC.

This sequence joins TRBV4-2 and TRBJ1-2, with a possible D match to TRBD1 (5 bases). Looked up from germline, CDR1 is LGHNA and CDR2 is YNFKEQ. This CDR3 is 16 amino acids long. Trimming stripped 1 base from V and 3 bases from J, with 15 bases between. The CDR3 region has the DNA TGTGCCAGCAGCCAAGGGTCCCGGGACCGAGACTATGGCTACACCTTC. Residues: CASSQGSRDRDYGYTF.

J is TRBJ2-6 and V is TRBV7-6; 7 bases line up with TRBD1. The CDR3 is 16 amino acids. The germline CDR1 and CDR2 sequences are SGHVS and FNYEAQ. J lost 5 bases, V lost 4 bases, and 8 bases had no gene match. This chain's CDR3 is CASSSDRQGWANVLTF. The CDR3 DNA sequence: TGTGCCAGCAGCTCTGACCGACAGGGTTGGGCCAACGTCCTGACTTTC.

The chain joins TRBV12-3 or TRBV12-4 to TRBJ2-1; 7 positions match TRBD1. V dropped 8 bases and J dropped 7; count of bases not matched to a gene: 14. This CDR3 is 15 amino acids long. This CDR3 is CASSAPGGIGNEQFF. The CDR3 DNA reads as TGTGCCAGCTCCGCTCCAGGGGGAATTGGGAATGAGCAGTTCTTC.

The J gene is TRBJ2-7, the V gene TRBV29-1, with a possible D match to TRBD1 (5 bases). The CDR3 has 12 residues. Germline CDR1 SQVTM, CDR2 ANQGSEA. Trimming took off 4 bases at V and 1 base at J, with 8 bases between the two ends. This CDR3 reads CSVAQGSYEQYF. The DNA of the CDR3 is TGCAGCGTTGCTCAGGGTTCCTACGAGCAGTACTTC.

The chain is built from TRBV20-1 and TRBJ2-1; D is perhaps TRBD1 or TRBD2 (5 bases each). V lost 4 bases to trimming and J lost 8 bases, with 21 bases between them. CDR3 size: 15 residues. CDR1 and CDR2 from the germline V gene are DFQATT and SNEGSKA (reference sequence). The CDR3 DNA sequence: TGCAGTGCTACATCCTCGTCTGCCCGAGGGGATGAGCAGTTCTTC. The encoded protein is CSATSSSARGDEQFF.

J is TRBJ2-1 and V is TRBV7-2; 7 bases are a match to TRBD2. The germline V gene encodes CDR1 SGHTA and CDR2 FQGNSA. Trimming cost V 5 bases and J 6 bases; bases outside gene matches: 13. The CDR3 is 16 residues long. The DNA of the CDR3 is TGTGCCAGCAGCATGTCTTTCCGGGAGCGGGGCAATGAGCAGTTCTTC. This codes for CASSMSFRERGNEQFF.

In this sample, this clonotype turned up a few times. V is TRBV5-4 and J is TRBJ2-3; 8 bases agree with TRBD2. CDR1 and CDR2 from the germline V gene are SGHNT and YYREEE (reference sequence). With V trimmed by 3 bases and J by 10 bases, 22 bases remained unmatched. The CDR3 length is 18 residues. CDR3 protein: CASSSGGGSGTPYRPQYF. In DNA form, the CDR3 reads TGTGCCAGCAGCTCGGGAGGGGGTAGCGGGACCCCTTACCGCCCGCAGTATTTT.

CDR3 bases: TGCGCCAGCAGCCAAGCTACAGGGGGCCTGTACGAGCAGTACTTC. It specifies CASSQATGGLYEQYF. This rearrangement joins TRBV4-1 to TRBJ2-7, with TRBD1 matching 9 bases. CDR1 and CDR2 (germline): MGHRA, YSYEKL. This CDR3 is 15 amino acids long. With 1 base clipped from V and 4 bases from J, the junction kept 5 bases outside the gene matches.

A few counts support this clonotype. Here the CDR3 DNA reads TGTGCCAGCAGCCCGGGTAGCAGCATAGCCAAAAACATTCAGTACTTC. Protein: CASSPGSSIAKNIQYF. V gene TRBV7-2 combines with J gene TRBJ2-4; D gene uncertain. Germline CDR1 reads SGHTA; CDR2 reads FQGNSA. V lost 5 bases, J lost 0 bases, and 14 bases lay in between. This CDR3 spans 16 amino acids.

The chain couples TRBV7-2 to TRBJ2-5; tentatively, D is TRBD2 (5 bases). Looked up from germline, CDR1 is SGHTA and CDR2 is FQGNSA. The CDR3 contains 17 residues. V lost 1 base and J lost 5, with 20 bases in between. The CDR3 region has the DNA TGTGCCAGCAGCTTAGGTGGTGGTAGCGCCGGGGTGGAGACCCAGTACTTC. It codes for CASSLGGGSAGVETQYF.

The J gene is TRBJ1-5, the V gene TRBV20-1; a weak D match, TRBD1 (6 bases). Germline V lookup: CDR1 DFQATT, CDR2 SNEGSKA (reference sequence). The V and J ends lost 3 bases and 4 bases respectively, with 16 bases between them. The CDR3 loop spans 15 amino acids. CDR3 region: CSARTAGALNQPQHF. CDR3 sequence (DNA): TGCAGTGCTAGGACCGCAGGGGCTTTGAATCAGCCCCAGCATTTT.

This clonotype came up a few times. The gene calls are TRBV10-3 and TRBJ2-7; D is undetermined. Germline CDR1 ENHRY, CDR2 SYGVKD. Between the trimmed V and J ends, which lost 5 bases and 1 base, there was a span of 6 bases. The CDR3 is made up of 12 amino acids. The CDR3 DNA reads TGTGCCATCAGTCAGACTTCCTACGAGCAGTACTTC. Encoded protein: CAISQTSYEQYF.

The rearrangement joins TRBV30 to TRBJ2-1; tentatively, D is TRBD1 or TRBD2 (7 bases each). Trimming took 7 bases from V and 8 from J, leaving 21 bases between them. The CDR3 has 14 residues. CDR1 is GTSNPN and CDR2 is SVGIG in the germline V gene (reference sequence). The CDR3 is CAYSSGGGFDEQFF. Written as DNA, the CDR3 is TGTGCCTACTCGTCAGGGGGAGGGTTCGATGAGCAGTTCTTC.

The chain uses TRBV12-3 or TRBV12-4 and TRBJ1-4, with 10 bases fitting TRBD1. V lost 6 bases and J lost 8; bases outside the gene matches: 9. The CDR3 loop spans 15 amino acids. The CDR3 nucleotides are TGTGCCAGCAGCCGGACAGGGGGGTCGGAGGAAAAACTGTTTTTT. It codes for CASSRTGGSEEKLFF.